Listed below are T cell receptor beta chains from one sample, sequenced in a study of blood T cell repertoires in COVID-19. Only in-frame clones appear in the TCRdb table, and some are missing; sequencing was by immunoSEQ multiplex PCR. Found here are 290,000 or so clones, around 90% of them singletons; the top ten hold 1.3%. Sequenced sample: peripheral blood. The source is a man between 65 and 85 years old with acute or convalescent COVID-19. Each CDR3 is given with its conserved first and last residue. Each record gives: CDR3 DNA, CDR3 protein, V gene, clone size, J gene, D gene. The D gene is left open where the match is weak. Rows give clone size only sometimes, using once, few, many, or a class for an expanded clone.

DNA: TGTGCCAGTAGTTATTCACAAGACAGAACCTCTGGAAACACCATATATTTT; CDR3: CASSYSQDRTSGNTIYF; V: TRBV19; size: .; J: TRBJ1-3; D: .
DNA: TGTGCCAGCTCAAGTACAGGGTACACTGAAGCTTTCTTT; CDR3: CASSSTGYTEAFF; V: TRBV18; size: .; J: TRBJ1-1; D: .
DNA: TGTGCCAGTAGTATCGGGGGGATCCATGGCTACACCTTC; CDR3: CASSIGGIHGYTF; V: TRBV19; size: .; J: TRBJ1-2; D: .
DNA: TGTGCCAGCAGCCTTAAAGGGCGGGAGGCCTACGAGCAGTACTTC; CDR3: CASSLKGREAYEQYF; V: TRBV13; size: .; J: TRBJ2-7; D: TRBD2
DNA: TGTGCCAGCAGCGTCAGCGGGAGGACATACGAGCAGTACTTC; CDR3: CASSVSGRTYEQYF; V: TRBV5-4; size: .; J: TRBJ2-7; D: TRBD2
DNA: TGTGCCAGCAGAAACTCCGAGGGCAGGGGGCCTGAAAAACTGTTTTTT; CDR3: CASRNSEGRGPEKLFF; V: TRBV28; size: once; J: TRBJ1-4; D: TRBD1
DNA: TGTGCCAGCAGCTTGGGGAGCACGGGGGACATTCAGTACTTC; CDR3: CASSLGSTGDIQYF; V: TRBV7-9; size: .; J: TRBJ2-4; D: .
DNA: TGTGCCAGCAGCTTAGCGGGACAGGGTTGGCAGCCCCAGCATTTT; CDR3: CASSLAGQGWQPQHF; V: TRBV7-2; size: few; J: TRBJ1-5; D: TRBD1
DNA: TGTGCCAGCAGTTACTCGACAGGAAAGAGCGAAAAACTGTTTTTT; CDR3: CASSYSTGKSEKLFF; V: TRBV6-5; size: .; J: TRBJ1-4; D: .
DNA: TGTGCCAGCAGGCGGGAGGGCTACAATGAGCAGTTCTTC; CDR3: CASRREGYNEQFF; V: TRBV28; size: .; J: TRBJ2-1; D: TRBD2
DNA: TGTGCCAGAAGACCCGTTACGGACAGGGAACAAGAGACCCAGTACTTC; CDR3: CARRPVTDREQETQYF; V: TRBV2; size: .; J: TRBJ2-5; D: TRBD1
DNA: TGTGCCAGTAAGTCCGGGACAACCACTTTACCCCTCCACTTT; CDR3: CASKSGTTTLPLHF; V: TRBV2; size: .; J: TRBJ1-6; D: .
DNA: TGTGCCAGCAGTTATTCCGGGACTAGGACCTACAATGAGCAGTTCTTC; CDR3: CASSYSGTRTYNEQFF; V: TRBV6-5; size: once; J: TRBJ2-1; D: TRBD2
DNA: TGTGCCAGCAGCCAAGCTACCTACGAGCAGTACTTC; CDR3: CASSQATYEQYF; V: TRBV3-1/TRBV3-2; size: .; J: TRBJ2-7; D: .
DNA: TGTGCCAGCAGCCCGGGACTAGCGGGGGGACCCTACGAGCAGTACTTC; CDR3: CASSPGLAGGPYEQYF; V: TRBV3-1/TRBV3-2; size: .; J: TRBJ2-7; D: TRBD2
DNA: TGCGCCAGCAGTCAATACTCAGCGGAGATGAACACCGGGGAGCTGTTTTTT; CDR3: CASSQYSAEMNTGELFF; V: TRBV23-1; size: .; J: TRBJ2-2; D: .
DNA: TGTGCCAGTAAACTACTTGGGGACACCTACGAGCAGTACTTC; CDR3: CASKLLGDTYEQYF; V: TRBV6-5; size: .; J: TRBJ2-7; D: .
DNA: TGTGCCAGTAGCCTCGGGGGGACAACTAATGAAAAACTGTTTTTT; CDR3: CASSLGGTTNEKLFF; V: TRBV19; size: .; J: TRBJ1-4; D: .
DNA: TGTGCCTCCCATTTTACGGGAAGCCAAGAGACCCAGTACTTC; CDR3: CASHFTGSQETQYF; V: TRBV19; size: .; J: TRBJ2-5; D: .
DNA: TGTGCCAGTAGTGCAGGACTGAGCTATGGCTACACCTTC; CDR3: CASSAGLSYGYTF; V: TRBV19; size: .; J: TRBJ1-2; D: .
DNA: TGTGCCAGCTCACCATGGGGAGGGACTAATGAAAAACTGTTTTTT; CDR3: CASSPWGGTNEKLFF; V: TRBV18; size: .; J: TRBJ1-4; D: .
DNA: TGTGCCAGCAGCCCACGAGCGGGGACTTCTGGGGCCAACGTCCTGACTTTC; CDR3: CASSPRAGTSGANVLTF; V: TRBV7-8; size: .; J: TRBJ2-6; D: TRBD2
DNA: TGTGCCAGCACCCCCGCGGTCGGGGAAAGTACTTACGAGCAGTACTTC; CDR3: CASTPAVGESTYEQYF; V: TRBV28; size: .; J: TRBJ2-7; D: .
DNA: TGTGCCAGCAGCTTAGTGGGACTACGAAAGGAGACCCAGTACTTC; CDR3: CASSLVGLRKETQYF; V: TRBV7-9; size: .; J: TRBJ2-5; D: TRBD2
DNA: TGCGCCAGCAGCCAAGGGGACAAAAATGCGGATTTT; CDR3: CASSQGDKNADF; V: TRBV4-3; size: .; J: TRBJ1-3; D: .
DNA: TGTGCCAGCAGCTTGGGGCAGGTAAATCAGCCCCAGCATTTT; CDR3: CASSLGQVNQPQHF; V: TRBV7-8; size: .; J: TRBJ1-5; D: .
DNA: TGTGCCAGCAGTTACTCGGGCAGGGGTTATGGCTACACCTTC; CDR3: CASSYSGRGYGYTF; V: TRBV6-5; size: few; J: TRBJ1-2; D: .
DNA: TGCGCCAGCACCTCTGGCCTTCCCGGGGAGCTGTTTTTT; CDR3: CASTSGLPGELFF; V: TRBV4-3; size: .; J: TRBJ2-2; D: .
DNA: TGCGCCAGCAGCTTGGGGTACCAGGGGGCGATCCTAGGGGAAAAACTGTTTTTT; CDR3: CASSLGYQGAILGEKLFF; V: TRBV5-1; size: few; J: TRBJ1-4; D: TRBD1
DNA: TGTGCCAGCAGTTACAGACAGTCGAGCTCTGGAAACACCATATATTTT; CDR3: CASSYRQSSSGNTIYF; V: TRBV6-6; size: .; J: TRBJ1-3; D: .
DNA: TGTGCCAGCAGCTTACCCGTTGAGGGAAGAAGTTCCTACAATGAGCAGTTCTTC; CDR3: CASSLPVEGRSSYNEQFF; V: TRBV7-2; size: few; J: TRBJ2-1; D: .
DNA: TGTGCCAGCAGCTCATCCGCAGGGGGCTATGGCTACACCTTC; CDR3: CASSSSAGGYGYTF; V: TRBV7-2; size: few; J: TRBJ1-2; D: TRBD1
DNA: TGTGCCAGCTCAGAGGATCATCAGCCCCAGCATTTT; CDR3: CASSEDHQPQHF; V: TRBV18; size: .; J: TRBJ1-5; D: .
DNA: TGTGCCAGCAGCCCAAGGGACAGGAACACTGAAGCTTTCTTT; CDR3: CASSPRDRNTEAFF; V: TRBV5-4; size: .; J: TRBJ1-1; D: TRBD1
DNA: TGTGCCAGTAGTATATATCCGCCGGAGGGTGGAACTGAAGCTTTCTTT; CDR3: CASSIYPPEGGTEAFF; V: TRBV19; size: once; J: TRBJ1-1; D: .